This T cell receptor (beta chain) was recovered during a study of blood T cell repertoires in COVID-19. The overall study: Nucleic acid was either cDNA or gDNA, and it came from T cells, B-cell-depleted T cells, or PBMCs.

Trimming left V 1 base short and J 4 bases short, with 10 bases between. CDR3 length: 13 amino acids. Germline assignment: CDR1 GTSNPN and CDR2 SVGIG (reference sequence). Only in-frame clones appear in the TCRdb table, and some are missing; sequencing was by immunoSEQ multiplex PCR. The table records 130,000 or so clones, 85% to 90% of them present only once. A few counts support this clone. Sequences were obtained from peripheral blood. The sequence was collected from a human donor in a cohort sampled during active COVID-19. The V call is TRBV30, the J call TRBJ1-2, with unresolved D. The CDR3 sequence: CAWSGGDGYGYTF. CDR3 in DNA: TGTGCCTGGAGTGGAGGCGACGGCTATGGCTACACCTTC.